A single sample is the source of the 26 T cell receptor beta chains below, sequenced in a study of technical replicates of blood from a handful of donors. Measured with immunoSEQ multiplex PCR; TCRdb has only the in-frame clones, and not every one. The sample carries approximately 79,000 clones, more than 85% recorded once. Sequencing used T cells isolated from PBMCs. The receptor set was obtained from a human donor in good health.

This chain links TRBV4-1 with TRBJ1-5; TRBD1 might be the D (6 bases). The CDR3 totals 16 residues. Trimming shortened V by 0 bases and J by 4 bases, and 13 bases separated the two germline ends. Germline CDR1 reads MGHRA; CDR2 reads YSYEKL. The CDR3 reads CASSQEQGHMNQPQHF. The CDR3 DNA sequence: TGCGCCAGCAGCCAAGAACAGGGCCACATGAATCAGCCCCAGCATTTT.

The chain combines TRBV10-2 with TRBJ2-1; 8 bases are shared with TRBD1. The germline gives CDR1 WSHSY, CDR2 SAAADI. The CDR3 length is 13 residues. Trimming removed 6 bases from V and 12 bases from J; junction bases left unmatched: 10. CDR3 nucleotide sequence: TGCGCCAGCAGCCCCCCCCGAGGGACAGGGCAGTTCTTC. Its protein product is CASSPPRGTGQFF.

The CDR3 loop is CASSLSSDRGHPYEQYF. CDR3 DNA sequence: TGCGCCAGCAGCCTTTCGTCAGACAGGGGTCACCCTTACGAGCAGTACTTC. This chain joins TRBV5-1 and TRBJ2-7, with TRBD1 identical over 8 bases. This CDR3 is built from 17 residues. Germline V gives CDR1 SGHRS, CDR2 YFSETQ. The trim removed 4 bases at V and 4 bases at J, leaving 16 bases unmatched.

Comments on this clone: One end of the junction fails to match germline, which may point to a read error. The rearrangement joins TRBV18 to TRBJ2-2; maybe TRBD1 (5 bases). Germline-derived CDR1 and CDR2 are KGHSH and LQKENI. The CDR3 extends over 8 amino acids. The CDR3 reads CASSPGAF. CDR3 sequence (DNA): TGTGCCAGCTCACCAGGGGCTTTT.

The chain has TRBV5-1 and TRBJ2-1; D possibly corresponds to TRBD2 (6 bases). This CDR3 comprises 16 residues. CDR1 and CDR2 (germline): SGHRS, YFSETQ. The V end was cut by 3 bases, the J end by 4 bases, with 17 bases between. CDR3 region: CASSSGGTSPYNEQFF. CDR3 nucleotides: TGCGCCAGCAGCTCAGGCGGGACTTCCCCTTACAATGAGCAGTTCTTC.

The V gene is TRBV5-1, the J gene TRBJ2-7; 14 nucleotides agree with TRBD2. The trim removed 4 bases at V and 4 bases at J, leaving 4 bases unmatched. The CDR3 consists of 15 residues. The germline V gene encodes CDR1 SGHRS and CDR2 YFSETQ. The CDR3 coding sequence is TGCGCCAGCAGCCCATGGACTAGCGGGGGGTACGAGCAGTACTTC. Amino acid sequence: CASSPWTSGGYEQYF. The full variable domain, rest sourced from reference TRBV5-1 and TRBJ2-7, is KAGVTQTPRYLIKTRGQQVTLSCSPISGHRSVSWYQQTPGQGLQFLFEYFSETQRNKGNFPGRFSGRQFSNSRSEMNVSTLELGDSALYLCASSPWTSGGYEQYFGPGTRLTVT.

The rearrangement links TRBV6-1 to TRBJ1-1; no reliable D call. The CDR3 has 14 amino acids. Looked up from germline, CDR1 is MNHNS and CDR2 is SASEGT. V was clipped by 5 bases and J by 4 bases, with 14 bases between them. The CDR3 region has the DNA TGTGCCAGCAGTCTGACTAAGGGAGTCACTGAAGCTTTCTTT. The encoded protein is CASSLTKGVTEAFF.

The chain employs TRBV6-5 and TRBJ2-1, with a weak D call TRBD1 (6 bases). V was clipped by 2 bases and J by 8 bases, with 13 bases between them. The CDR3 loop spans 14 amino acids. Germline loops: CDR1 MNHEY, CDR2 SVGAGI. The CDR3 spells CASSYIARGHEQFF. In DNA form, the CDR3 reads TGTGCCAGCAGTTACATCGCCAGGGGACATGAGCAGTTCTTC.

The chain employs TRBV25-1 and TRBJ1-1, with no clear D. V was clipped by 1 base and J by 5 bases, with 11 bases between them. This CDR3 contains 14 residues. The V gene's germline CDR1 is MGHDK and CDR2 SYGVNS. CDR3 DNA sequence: TGTGCCAGCAGTGAATGGGAGGTTATAACTGAAGCTTTCTTT. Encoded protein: CASSEWEVITEAFF. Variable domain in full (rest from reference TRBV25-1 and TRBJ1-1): EADIYQTPRYLVIGTGKKITLECSQTMGHDKMYWYQQDPGMELHLIHYSYGVNSTEKGDLSSESTVSRIRTEHFPLTLESARPSHTSQYLCASSEWEVITEAFFGQGTRLTVV.

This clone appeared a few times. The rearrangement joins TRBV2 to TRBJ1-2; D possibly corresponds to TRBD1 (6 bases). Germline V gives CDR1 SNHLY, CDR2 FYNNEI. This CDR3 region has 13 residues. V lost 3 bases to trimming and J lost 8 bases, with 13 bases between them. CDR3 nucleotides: TGTGCCAGCAGTGACGCGGGGGCAGGAGGCTACACCTTC. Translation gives CASSDAGAGGYTF. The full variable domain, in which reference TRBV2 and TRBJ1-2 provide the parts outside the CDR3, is EPEVTQTPSHQVTQMGQEVILRCVPISNHLYFYWYRQILGQKVEFLVSFYNNEISEKSEIFDDQFSVERPDGSNFTLKIRSTKLEDSAMYFCASSDAGAGGYTFGSGTRLTVV.

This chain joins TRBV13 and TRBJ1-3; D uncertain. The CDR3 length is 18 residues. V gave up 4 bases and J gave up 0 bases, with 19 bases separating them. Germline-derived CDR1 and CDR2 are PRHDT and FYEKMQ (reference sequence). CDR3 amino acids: CASSSVTYPGNSGNTIYF. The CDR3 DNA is TGTGCCAGCAGCTCCGTAACCTATCCGGGGAACTCTGGAAACACCATATATTTT.

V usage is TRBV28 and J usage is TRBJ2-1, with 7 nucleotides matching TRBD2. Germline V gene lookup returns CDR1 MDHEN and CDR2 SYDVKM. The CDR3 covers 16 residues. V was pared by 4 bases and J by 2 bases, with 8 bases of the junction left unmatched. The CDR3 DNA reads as TGTGCCAGCAGTTGGGGGGGGGACTATGCCTACAATGAGCAGTTCTTC. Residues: CASSWGGDYAYNEQFF.

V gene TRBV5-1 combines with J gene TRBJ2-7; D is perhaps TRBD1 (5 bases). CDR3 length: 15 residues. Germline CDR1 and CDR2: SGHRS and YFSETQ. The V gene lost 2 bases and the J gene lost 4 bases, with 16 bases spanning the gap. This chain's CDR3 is CASSFIPGWEYEQYF. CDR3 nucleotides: TGCGCCAGCAGCTTTATCCCAGGGTGGGAATACGAGCAGTACTTC. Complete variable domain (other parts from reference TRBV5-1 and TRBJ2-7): KAGVTQTPRYLIKTRGQQVTLSCSPISGHRSVSWYQQTPGQGLQFLFEYFSETQRNKGNFPGRFSGRQFSNSRSEMNVSTLELGDSALYLCASSFIPGWEYEQYFGPGTRLTVT.

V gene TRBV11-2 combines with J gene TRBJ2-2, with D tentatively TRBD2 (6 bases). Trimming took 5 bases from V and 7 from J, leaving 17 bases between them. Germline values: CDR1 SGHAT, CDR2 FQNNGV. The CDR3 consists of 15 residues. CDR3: CASSPRTTLGGELFF. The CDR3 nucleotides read TGTGCCAGCAGCCCCCGGACTACCTTGGGCGGGGAGCTGTTTTTT. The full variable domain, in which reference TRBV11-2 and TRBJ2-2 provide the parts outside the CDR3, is EAGVAQSPRYKIIEKRQSVAFWCNPISGHATLYWYQQILGQGPKLLIQFQNNGVVDDSQLPKDRFSAERLKGVDSTLKIQPAKLEDSAVYLCASSPRTTLGGELFFGEGSRLTVL.

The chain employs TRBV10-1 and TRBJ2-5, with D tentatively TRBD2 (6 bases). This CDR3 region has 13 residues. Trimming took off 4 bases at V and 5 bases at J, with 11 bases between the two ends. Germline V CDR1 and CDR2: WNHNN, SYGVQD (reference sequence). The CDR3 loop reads CASSGRGRETQYF. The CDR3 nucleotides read TGCGCCAGCAGTGGCCGAGGGAGGGAGACCCAGTACTTC.

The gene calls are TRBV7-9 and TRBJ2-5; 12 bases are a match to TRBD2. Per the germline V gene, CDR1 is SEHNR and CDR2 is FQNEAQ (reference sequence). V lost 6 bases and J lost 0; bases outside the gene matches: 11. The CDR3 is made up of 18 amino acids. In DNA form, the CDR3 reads TGTGCCAGCAGGAAGGGGACTAGCGGGCCTCTGTACCAAGAGACCCAGTACTTC. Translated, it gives CASRKGTSGPLYQETQYF.

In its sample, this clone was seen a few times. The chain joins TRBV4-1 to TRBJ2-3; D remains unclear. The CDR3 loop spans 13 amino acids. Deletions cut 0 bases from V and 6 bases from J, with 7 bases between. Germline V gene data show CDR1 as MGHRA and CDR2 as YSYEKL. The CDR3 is CASSQDHQDTQYF. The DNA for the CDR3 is TGCGCCAGCAGCCAAGATCATCAGGATACGCAGTATTTT.

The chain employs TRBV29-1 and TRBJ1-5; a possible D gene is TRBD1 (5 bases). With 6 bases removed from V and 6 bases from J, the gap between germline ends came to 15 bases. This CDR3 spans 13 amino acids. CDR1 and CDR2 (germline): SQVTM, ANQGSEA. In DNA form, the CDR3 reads TGCAGCGTCAGGGCCACTGGCAGTCAGCCCCAGCATTTT. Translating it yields CSVRATGSQPQHF.

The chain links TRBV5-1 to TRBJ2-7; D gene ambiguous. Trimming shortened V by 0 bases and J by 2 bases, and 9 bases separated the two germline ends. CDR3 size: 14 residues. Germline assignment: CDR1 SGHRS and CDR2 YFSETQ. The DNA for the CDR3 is TGCGCCAGCAGCTTGGGAGGCCCCCCCTACGAGCAGTACTTC. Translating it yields CASSLGGPPYEQYF.

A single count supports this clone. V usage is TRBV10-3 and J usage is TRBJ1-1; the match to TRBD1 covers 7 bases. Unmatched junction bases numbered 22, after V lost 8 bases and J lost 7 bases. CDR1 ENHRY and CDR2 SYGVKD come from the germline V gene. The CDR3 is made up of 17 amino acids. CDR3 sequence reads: CAIRGSIGRDRTNEAFF. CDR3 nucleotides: TGTGCCATCCGGGGTTCCATCGGACGGGACAGAACGAATGAAGCTTTCTTT.

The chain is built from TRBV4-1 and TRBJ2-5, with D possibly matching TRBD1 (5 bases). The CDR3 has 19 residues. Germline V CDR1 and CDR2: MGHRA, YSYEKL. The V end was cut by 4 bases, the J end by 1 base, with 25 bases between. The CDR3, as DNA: TGCGCCAGCAGCCCGATGGTTTCCTGGGGCGGAGATCCCCAAGAGACCCAGTACTTC. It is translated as CASSPMVSWGGDPQETQYF.

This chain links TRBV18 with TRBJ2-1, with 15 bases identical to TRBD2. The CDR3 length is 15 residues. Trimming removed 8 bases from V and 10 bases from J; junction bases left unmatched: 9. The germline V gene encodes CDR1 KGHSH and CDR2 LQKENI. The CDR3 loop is CASRGLAGGPWEQFF. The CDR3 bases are TGTGCCAGCCGGGGACTAGCGGGGGGCCCGTGGGAGCAGTTCTTC. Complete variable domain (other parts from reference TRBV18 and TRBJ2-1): NAGVMQNPRHLVRRRGQEARLRCSPMKGHSHVYWYRQLPEEGLKFMVYLQKENIIDESGMPKERFSAEFPKEGPSILRIQQVVRGDSAAYFCASRGLAGGPWEQFFGPGTRLTVL.

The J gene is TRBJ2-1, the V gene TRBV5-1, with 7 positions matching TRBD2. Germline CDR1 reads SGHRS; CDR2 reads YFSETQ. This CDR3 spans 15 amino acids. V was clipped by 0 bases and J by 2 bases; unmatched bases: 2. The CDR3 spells CASSLGAGPYNEQFF. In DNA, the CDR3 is TGCGCCAGCAGCTTGGGAGCGGGGCCCTACAATGAGCAGTTCTTC.

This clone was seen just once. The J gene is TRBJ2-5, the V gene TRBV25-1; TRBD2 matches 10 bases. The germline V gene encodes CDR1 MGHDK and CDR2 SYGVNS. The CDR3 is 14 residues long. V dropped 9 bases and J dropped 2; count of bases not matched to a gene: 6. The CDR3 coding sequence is TGTGCCAGTTCTAGCGGGAGTGGGCAAGAGACCCAGTACTTC. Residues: CASSSGSGQETQYF.

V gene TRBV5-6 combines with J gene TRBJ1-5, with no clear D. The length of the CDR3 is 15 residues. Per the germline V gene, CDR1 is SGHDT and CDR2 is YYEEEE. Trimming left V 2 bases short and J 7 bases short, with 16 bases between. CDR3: CASSLSGMEVQPQHF. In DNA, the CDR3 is TGTGCCAGCAGCTTATCGGGGATGGAAGTCCAGCCCCAGCATTTT.

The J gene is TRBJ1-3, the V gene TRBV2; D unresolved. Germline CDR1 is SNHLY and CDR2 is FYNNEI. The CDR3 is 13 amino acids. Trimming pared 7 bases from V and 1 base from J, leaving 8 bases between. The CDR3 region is CASTTVSGNTIYF. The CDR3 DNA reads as TGTGCCAGCACAACTGTTTCTGGAAACACCATATATTTT.